The sequence of this T cell receptor (beta chain) was determined in a study of beta chain features in type 1 diabetes. The study's findings and limits: When Type 1 diabetes patients were examined, their TCRB CDR3s proved moderately but significantly shorter in all four CD4+ subsets. A greater similarity of naive, central memory and Treg TCRB repertoires was seen among patients than among healthy donors.

To note about this clone: The antigen remains unidentified.

Expressed TCRB transcripts were sequenced after all isolated RNA was converted to cDNA. Here immunoSEQ multiplex PCR was the method, and the copy in TCRdb shows in-frame clones only, minus some. In the table there are hundreds of thousands of clones, over 11% of which are singletons. Isolation of CD4+ naive, central memory, regulatory and stem cell-like memory cells was achieved by sorting via CD45RO/CCR7/CD25/CD127/CD95/CD27. The V gene's germline CDR1 is SGHTA and CDR2 FQGNSA. The J segment lost 12 bases and the V segment lost 5 bases, leaving 13 bases of the junction unmatched. The CDR3 extends over 15 amino acids.

The sequenced material came from naive CD4+ T cells from blood. The sequence derives from a young man with type 1 diabetes. The chain carries TRBV7-2 and TRBJ1-6, with 7 bases fitting TRBD1. The CDR3, as DNA: TGTGCCAGCAGCCCACAGGGGACTTCCCCAGGACCCCTCCACTTT. Residues: CASSPQGTSPGPLHF.